One and the same sample provided the 12 T cell receptor beta chains below, sequenced in a study of cytomegalovirus exposure and HLA in healthy donors. Profiling relied on immunoSEQ multiplex PCR, and the TCRdb table lists in-frame clones only, not all of them. The table includes roughly 150,000 clones, 85% to 90% detected once. Input material: PBMCs. The origin of the receptors is a woman between 18 and 29 years old in good health and CMV-seropositive.

This sequence joins TRBV30 and TRBJ2-7; D is perhaps TRBD1 (6 bases). V was clipped by 3 bases and J by 5 bases, with 8 bases between them. Germline assignment: CDR1 GTSNPN and CDR2 SVGIG (reference sequence). The CDR3 is 11 amino acids. The CDR3 region is CAWSYRDEQYF. The CDR3 DNA reads TGTGCCTGGAGCTACAGGGACGAGCAGTACTTC.

The chain joins TRBV11-2 to TRBJ2-3; TRBD2 aligns across 8 bases. V lost 4 bases to trimming and J lost 4 bases; unmatched junction nucleotides: 7. The CDR3 sequence is 15 residues long. Germline V CDR1 and CDR2: SGHAT, FQNNGV. The CDR3 reads CASSSLSGGPDTQYF. CDR3 coding DNA: TGTGCCAGCAGCTCGCTCAGCGGGGGCCCAGATACGCAGTATTTT.

CDR3 region: CASSHNPPTRGVSEQYF. The CDR3 DNA reads as TGCGCCAGCAGCCACAACCCCCCTACCCGGGGGGTCTCCGAGCAGTACTTC. The V gene is TRBV5-1, the J gene TRBJ2-7; 7 nucleotides align to TRBD2. J was trimmed by 6 bases and V by 4 bases; bases with no gene match: 19. Germline CDR1 is SGHRS and CDR2 is YFSETQ. CDR3 length: 17 residues.

This chain connects TRBV27 to TRBJ2-3, with 9 bases fitting TRBD2. This CDR3 spans 15 amino acids. The V gene end was trimmed by 4 bases and the J gene end by 2 bases; junction bases not matched to a gene: 4. Germline V CDR1 and CDR2: MNHEY, SMNVEV (reference sequence). The CDR3, as DNA: TGTGCCAGCAGTTCTCTAGCGGGAACCACAGATACGCAGTATTTT. The encoded protein is CASSSLAGTTDTQYF.

The rearrangement uses TRBV29-1 and TRBJ2-7; 7 bases map to TRBD1. In germline, CDR1 is SQVTM, CDR2 ANQGSEA. This CDR3 has 13 amino acids. V shed 8 bases, J shed 2 bases, and the junction held 9 bases outside the gene matches. The CDR3 sequence: CSISRGTAYEQYF. CDR3 DNA: TGCAGCATTTCCAGGGGGACAGCCTACGAGCAGTACTTC.

This chain joins TRBV29-1 and TRBJ1-4; 8 bases align to TRBD1. The ends lost 0 bases at V and 5 bases at J; junction bases unmatched: 2. The CDR3 is 14 amino acids. Germline V gene data show CDR1 as SQVTM and CDR2 as ANQGSEA. CDR3 protein: CSVEDAGGNEKLFF. The CDR3 DNA reads TGCAGCGTTGAAGATGCAGGGGGCAATGAAAAACTGTTTTTT.

This sequence joins TRBV10-3 and TRBJ2-3, with TRBD1 matching over 7 bases. The J segment lost 11 bases and the V segment lost 2 bases, leaving 4 bases of the junction unmatched. The CDR3 is 12 residues long. The germline CDR1 and CDR2 sequences are ENHRY and SYGVKD. The CDR3 region is CAISEGQEKQYF. The CDR3 DNA sequence: TGTGCCATCAGTGAGGGACAGGAAAAGCAGTATTTT.

The CDR3 loop is CASSLRGGEVMNTEAFF. As DNA, the CDR3 is TGCGCCAGCAGCCTGCGGGGGGGGGAGGTCATGAACACTGAAGCTTTCTTT. The V and J genes are TRBV4-1 and TRBJ1-1, with TRBD1 as a possible D gene (5 bases). The length of the CDR3 is 17 residues. The V and J ends lost 4 bases and 0 bases respectively, with 18 bases between them. CDR1 is MGHRA and CDR2 is YSYEKL in the germline V gene.

The chain is built from TRBV11-3 and TRBJ1-2, with TRBD1 matching 9 bases. Germline CDR1 SGHNT, CDR2 YENEEA. Trimming cost V 4 bases and J 7 bases; bases outside gene matches: 7. CDR3 length: 14 residues. The CDR3 loop is CASSSGQGRSGYTF. In DNA, the CDR3 is TGTGCCAGCAGCTCGGGACAGGGAAGGTCTGGCTACACCTTC.

This chain connects TRBV28 to TRBJ1-2; 9 bases map to TRBD1. The CDR3 sequence is 13 residues long. CDR1 and CDR2 from the germline V gene are MDHEN and SYDVKM. The trim removed 8 bases at V and 2 bases at J, leaving 3 bases unmatched. This CDR3 is CASEDRGNYGYTF. CDR3 coding DNA: TGTGCCAGCGAGGACAGGGGAAACTATGGCTACACCTTC.

This chain joins TRBV4-1 and TRBJ1-2, with 11 bases identical to TRBD1. This CDR3 comprises 16 residues. V trimming: 4 bases; J trimming: 1 base; junction bases outside the gene matches: 5. Germline CDR1 reads MGHRA; CDR2 reads YSYEKL. This CDR3 reads CASSLGTGGFNYGYTF. Here the CDR3 DNA reads TGCGCCAGCAGCCTAGGGACAGGGGGATTTAACTATGGCTACACCTTC.

The chain employs TRBV10-2 and TRBJ1-1; the D is unclear. The CDR3 spans 14 residues. V lost 3 bases to trimming and J lost 0 bases, with 8 bases between them. Germline V lookup: CDR1 WSHSY, CDR2 SAAADI. CDR3 residues: CASSDHGLNTEAFF. The DNA for the CDR3 is TGCGCCAGCAGTGATCACGGGTTGAACACTGAAGCTTTCTTT.